This T cell receptor beta chain was captured by sequencing in a study of T-cell reconstitution after alpha-beta-depleted transplantation in children. Study-wide findings and caveats: Newly produced T cells mostly accounted for T-cell counts and diversity one year post-transplant. Several hundred graft clones that had expanded were reportedly the source of alpha-beta T cells about two months after transplant.

V was pared by 0 bases and J by 1 base, with 4 bases between. Germline V gene data show CDR1 as SGHRS and CDR2 as YFSETQ. The CDR3 loop spans 14 amino acids. This clonotype was seen at least ten times. Its antigen is as yet unknown. Using unique molecular identifiers, the investigators prepared the TCRbeta library. TCRdb reanalysed the PCR reads using MiXCR and keeps one entry per CDR3 protein. This table has 250,000 to 300,000 distinct CDR3 sequences, about 9.4% appearing once. This TCR was recovered from a boy under three years old with acute myeloid leukemia, due to receive a stem cell transplant. The sample was PBMCs, taken before TCRalphabeta/CD19-depleted stem cell transplant. The genes are TRBV5-1 and TRBJ2-2, with D uncertain. The CDR3: CASSLAGNTGELFF. Here the CDR3 DNA reads TGCGCCAGCAGCTTGGCGGGGAACACCGGGGAGCTGTTTTTT.